This TCR beta chain is from a study of blood T cell dynamics during melanoma immunotherapy. Background on the study: Patients with metastatic melanoma got pembrolizumab or nivolumab-ipilimumab as first-line care.

The table lists this clone with a few counts. A fixed DNA input of around 0.35 ug was used per bulk PBMC sample. This table comes from immunoSEQ multiplex PCR, and its TCRdb copy is limited to in-frame clones, with some not included. The data contain under 9,500 clones, nearly 90% of them singletons. CDR3 length: 13 amino acids. The V and J ends lost 1 base and 3 bases respectively, with 4 bases between them. The V gene's germline CDR1 is SEHNR and CDR2 FQNEAQ (reference sequence). Time point reported: week 3, after first cycle of checkpoint inhibitor. Blood was drawn before treatment and at week 3 after checkpoint blockade. Response was assessed by RECIST 1.1 at 12 weeks, except a couple of rapid progressors.

The gene calls are TRBV7-9 and TRBJ1-5, with D unclear. This TCR was recovered from a human donor with melanoma. This material consisted of blood, taken from a patient treated with checkpoint blockade. CDR3 nucleotide sequence: TGTGCCAGCAGCTTAGTTGACAATCAGCCCCAGCATTTT. It is translated as CASSLVDNQPQHF.